In this sample, the clone carrying this T cell receptor beta chain turned up many times. Its specificity is not known. At one of its ends the junction is not consistent with the germline gene, which may arise from a read error. This sample stems from a study of CD8 T cells in ankylosing spondylitis. The CDR3 covers 11 residues. In germline, CDR1 is SGHTA, CDR2 FQGNSA. Libraries for TCR beta were made by quantitative 5'-RACE with molecular barcodes. TCRdb called the 5' RACE reads again in MiXCR, with one record for every CDR3 protein. The repertoire holds 150,000 to 200,000 distinct CDR3 sequences, with about an eighth as singletons. Findings and limits, study-wide: Ankylosing spondylitis blood appeared to carry a characteristic TCR beta motif of roughly 8 highly homologous variants. There was reportedly significant enrichment of clones that were disease-linked in matched ankylosing spondylitis synovial fluid. Some of the motif variants had earlier been found in reactive arthritis patients' fluid and blood.

The chain employs TRBV7-2 and TRBJ2-5; tentative D call: TRBD1 (6 bases). The clonotype was recovered from a female donor with ankylosing spondylitis or in good health (not recorded which). The sample taken for sequencing was blood, either unsorted or a sorted T cell fraction (not recorded which). CDR3 DNA: TGTGCCAGCAGCTACCCGGGACAAATGAACTTC. It specifies CASSYPGQMNF.